What follows are 11 T cell receptor beta chains derived from one specimen sequenced in a study of beta chain features in type 1 diabetes. Expressed TCRB transcripts were sequenced, since all the RNA that had been isolated was reverse transcribed. Sequencing used immunoSEQ multiplex PCR; TCRdb keeps in-frame clones, though not all of them. The sample holds about 190,000 clones, roughly 7.1% seen once. Overall study results and limits: The study found moderately but significantly shorter TCRB CDR3s in all four CD4+ subsets of Type 1 diabetes patients.

These TCRs' antigens remain unknown. Sequenced input: central memory CD4+ T cells from blood. These receptors were taken from a woman aged 40 to 50 with type 1 diabetes.

A few counts support this clone. The rearrangement joins TRBV4-1 to TRBJ1-2; D is unresolved. The germline V gene has CDR1 MGHRA and CDR2 YSYEKL. The CDR3 totals 15 residues. V was cut by 4 bases and J by 5 bases, with 17 bases left in between. As DNA, the CDR3 is TGCGCCAGCAGCCTCCCATGGGCGACCGCTTATGGCTACACCTTC. Translating gives CASSLPWATAYGYTF.

The CDR3 loop is CASSLDREGGFF. As DNA, the CDR3 is TGTGCCAGCAGCTTAGATCGGGAAGGTGGATTCTTC. The V gene is TRBV7-2, the J gene TRBJ2-1; D possibly corresponds to TRBD2 (5 bases). The germline V gene encodes CDR1 SGHTA and CDR2 FQGNSA. V was shortened by 1 base and J by 16 bases, with 14 bases between the two germline ends. This CDR3 is 12 amino acids long.

This clone was recorded a few times. The chain links TRBV7-2 to TRBJ1-2; tentative D call: TRBD1 (6 bases). This CDR3 contains 12 residues. Germline lookup yields CDR1 SGHTA and CDR2 FQGNSA. Between the trimmed V and J ends, which lost 8 bases and 8 bases, there was a span of 15 bases. The CDR3 sequence: CASGRDTGGYTF. The CDR3 bases are TGTGCCAGCGGCCGGGACACGGGAGGCTACACCTTC.

This clone was detected only a few times. The chain has TRBV9 and TRBJ1-1; a weak D match, TRBD1 (6 bases). Trimming pared 4 bases from V and 0 bases from J, leaving 13 bases between. This CDR3 has 15 amino acids. Germline V gene sequence: CDR1 SGDLS, CDR2 YYNGEE. CDR3 bases: TGTGCCAGCAGCTTAAGGACAGAGATGAACACTGAAGCTTTCTTT. Protein product: CASSLRTEMNTEAFF.

This clone showed up just a few times. Mismatch with germline at one junction end may stem from a read error. The V call is TRBV6-5, the J call TRBJ2-3; D is unclear. The CDR3 is 14 residues long. Germline V gives CDR1 MNHEY, CDR2 SVGAGI. CDR3 amino acids: CASSDSTSTDTQYF. Here the CDR3 DNA reads TGTGCCAGCAGTGACTCGACTAGCACAGATACGCAGTATTTT.

This clone was observed many times. The V call is TRBV4-2, the J call TRBJ2-5, with 9 bases fitting TRBD2. Looked up from germline, CDR1 is LGHNA and CDR2 is YNFKEQ. This CDR3 has 14 residues. Trimming cost V 2 bases and J 5 bases; bases outside gene matches: 3. DNA for the CDR3: TGTGCCAGCAGCCAAAGGGCGGGAGGGGAGACCCAGTACTTC. This encodes CASSQRAGGETQYF.

This rearrangement joins TRBV10-3 to TRBJ2-7, with TRBD1 matching 8 bases. V was pared by 10 bases and J by 3 bases, with 2 bases of the junction left unmatched. The CDR3 loop spans 11 amino acids. Germline lookup yields CDR1 ENHRY and CDR2 SYGVKD. The CDR3 DNA reads TGTGCCACCGGACAGGGCTACGAGCAGTACTTC. Translation: CATGQGYEQYF.

V is TRBV28 and J is TRBJ2-1, with a weak D call TRBD2 (6 bases). V was cut by 4 bases and J by 0 bases, with 13 bases left in between. CDR1 MDHEN and CDR2 SYDVKM come from the germline V gene. The CDR3 covers 16 residues. The CDR3 here is CASSSRTIGSYNEQFF. CDR3 in DNA: TGTGCCAGCAGTTCGCGGACTATCGGCTCCTACAATGAGCAGTTCTTC.

This clone turned up a few times. The chain couples TRBV5-4 to TRBJ2-5; D may be TRBD2 (5 bases). The CDR3 consists of 16 residues. The V gene lost 4 bases and the J gene lost 7 bases, with 23 bases spanning the gap. Germline V gene sequence: CDR1 SGHNT, CDR2 YYREEE (reference sequence). The CDR3 DNA sequence: TGTGCCAGCAGCGGCGGAGGAAGGACCGAGTTGGGGACCCAGTACTTC. Protein: CASSGGGRTELGTQYF.

This clone was counted a few times. The V call is TRBV6-1, the J call TRBJ1-2; 9 bases line up with TRBD1. Germline V gene sequence: CDR1 MNHNS, CDR2 SASEGT. CDR3 length equals 15 residues. The J segment lost 1 base and the V segment lost 5 bases, leaving 5 bases of the junction unmatched. The CDR3 DNA follows: TGTGCCAGCAGTCCCGGGACAGGGTATAACTATGGCTACACCTTC. Translation gives CASSPGTGYNYGYTF.

This clone has just a few counts. The genes are TRBV4-3 and TRBJ2-3, with 11 bases identical to TRBD2. CDR1 LGHNA and CDR2 YSLEER come from the germline V gene. J lost 2 bases, V lost 5 bases, and 6 bases had no gene match. This CDR3 contains 16 residues. The CDR3 sequence: CASSVVAGGPTDTQYF. The CDR3 nucleotides are TGCGCCAGCAGCGTGGTAGCGGGAGGGCCCACAGATACGCAGTATTTT.